Listed here are 31 T cell receptor beta chains from one sample, sequenced in a study of shared clonotypes between healthy human individuals. Profiling relied on immunoSEQ multiplex PCR, and the TCRdb table lists in-frame clones only, not all of them. This sample has about 2.3 million clones; 85% to 95% occur once, and the top ten carry 0.39%. The sample taken for sequencing was naive CD4+ T cells from PBMCs. Subset defined: CD45RA+ positively selected. The receptors stem from a man aged 18 to 30 in good health. Some clones in this sample may be carry-over from other donors' samples.

The CDR3 loop reads CASSLGLAGFSQYF. The CDR3, as DNA: TGTGCCAGCAGCTTAGGACTAGCGGGATTCTCCCAGTACTTC. The chain uses TRBV7-7 and TRBJ2-5; the match to TRBD2 covers 11 bases. The CDR3 runs to 14 residues. Germline CDR1 and CDR2: SSHAT and FNYEAQ (reference sequence). The junction had 4 bases not matched to a gene; V was cut back by 1 base and J by 9 bases.

This clone was recorded once. The V and J genes are TRBV28 and TRBJ2-7, with 8 bases lining up with TRBD1. The V segment lost 7 bases and the J segment 0 bases; nucleotides outside the gene matches: 17. Germline CDR1 reads MDHEN; CDR2 reads SYDVKM. This CDR3 has 18 amino acids. CDR3 loop: CASTPSGQAFPSSYEQYF. For the CDR3, the DNA is TGTGCCAGCACCCCCTCGGGACAGGCCTTCCCAAGCTCCTACGAGCAGTACTTC.

Turning to this clone: Other DNA variants within this sample encode the same CDR3. The chain is built from TRBV18 and TRBJ1-1, with TRBD1 matching over 8 bases. This CDR3 comprises 12 residues. The V gene's germline CDR1 is KGHSH and CDR2 LQKENI. V dropped 2 bases and J dropped 7; count of bases not matched to a gene: 0. The CDR3, as DNA: TGTGCCAGCTCACCAGGACAGGGTGAAGCTTTCTTT. Translated: CASSPGQGEAFF.

In regard to this clone: This same CDR3 is encoded by further DNA sequences in the sample. This sequence joins TRBV29-1 and TRBJ2-6, with D hard to call. V dropped 6 bases and J dropped 1 base, with 4 bases sitting between them. This CDR3 has 12 amino acids. Germline V gene sequence: CDR1 SQVTM, CDR2 ANQGSEA. CDR3 loop: CSVGSGANVLTF. DNA of the CDR3: TGCAGCGTCGGATCTGGGGCCAACGTCCTGACTTTC.

The rearrangement links TRBV28 to TRBJ1-1; possibly TRBD1 for D (5 bases). The germline gives CDR1 MDHEN, CDR2 SYDVKM. This CDR3 has 11 residues. The V end lost 2 bases, the J end lost 12 bases, and 10 bases lay between the germline ends. The CDR3 nucleotides are TGTGCCAGCAGTTTACAGGGTACGACTTTCTTT. It yields the protein CASSLQGTTFF. Full variable domain (outside the CDR3, taken from reference TRBV28 and TRBJ1-1): DVKVTQSSRYLVKRTGEKVFLECVQDMDHENMFWYRQDPGLGLRLIYFSYDVKMKEKGDIPEGYSVSREKKERFSLILESASTNQTSMYLCASSLQGTTFFGQGTRLTVV.

The rearrangement joins TRBV2 to TRBJ2-7; D remains unclear. V lost 3 bases to trimming and J lost 9 bases, with 9 bases between them. The CDR3 extends over 11 amino acids. Germline-derived CDR1 and CDR2 are SNHLY and FYNNEI. CDR3 region: CASSDGGGQYF. CDR3 nucleotides: TGTGCCAGCAGTGACGGTGGCGGGCAGTACTTC.

In its sample, this clone was seen a few times. V is TRBV19 and J is TRBJ1-5; 11 bases map to TRBD1. With 5 bases clipped from V and 5 bases from J, the junction kept 5 bases outside the gene matches. The CDR3 loop spans 15 amino acids. In germline, CDR1 is LNHDA, CDR2 SQIVND (reference sequence). As DNA, the CDR3 is TGTGCCAGTAGTCGTCCGGGACAGGGGGATCAGCCCCAGCATTTT. Its translation: CASSRPGQGDQPQHF.

J is TRBJ2-5 and V is TRBV2; 8 bases agree with TRBD2. The length of the CDR3 is 16 residues. From germline, CDR1 is SNHLY and CDR2 FYNNEI. V shed 4 bases and J 6 bases; nucleotides not matched to a gene: 13. CDR3 DNA sequence: TGTGCCAGCAGTGCGGCTAGCGGGTTGGACTTTCAGACCCAGTACTTC. Its protein is CASSAASGLDFQTQYF. The full variable domain, in which reference TRBV2 and TRBJ2-5 provide the parts outside the CDR3, is EPEVTQTPSHQVTQMGQEVILRCVPISNHLYFYWYRQILGQKVEFLVSFYNNEISEKSEIFDDQFSVERPDGSNFTLKIRSTKLEDSAMYFCASSAASGLDFQTQYFGPGTRLLVL.

This clone has just one count. The chain couples TRBV18 to TRBJ1-4, with TRBD1 matching over 12 bases. CDR1 is KGHSH, CDR2 LQKENI, per germline. Trimming removed 3 bases from V and 10 bases from J; junction bases left unmatched: 6. This CDR3 comprises 15 residues. The CDR3, as DNA: TGTGCCAGCTCACCGGAGGGACAGGGGGCTGGAAAACTGTTTTTT. Its protein is CASSPEGQGAGKLFF. Together with reference TRBV18 and TRBJ1-4, the CDR3 gives the full variable domain: NAGVMQNPRHLVRRRGQEARLRCSPMKGHSHVYWYRQLPEEGLKFMVYLQKENIIDESGMPKERFSAEFPKEGPSILRIQQVVRGDSAAYFCASSPEGQGAGKLFFGSGTQLSVL.

J is TRBJ1-2 and V is TRBV7-2; no definite D call. With 1 base removed from V and 7 bases from J, the gap between germline ends came to 7 bases. This CDR3 is built from 12 residues. Germline CDR1 and CDR2: SGHTA and FQGNSA. As DNA, the CDR3 is TGTGCCAGCAGCTTAGTGTGGGGTGGCTACACCTTC. The encoded protein is CASSLVWGGYTF.

About this clone: This sample includes further DNA sequences coding for the same CDR3. The chain recombines TRBV2 with TRBJ2-2; D gene ambiguous. Germline CDR1 and CDR2: SNHLY and FYNNEI. There are 14 residues in the CDR3. V lost 3 bases, J lost 3 bases, and 8 bases lay in between. The CDR3 here is CASSEIRDTGELFF. The CDR3 DNA is TGTGCCAGCAGTGAGATACGAGACACCGGGGAGCTGTTTTTT. The full variable domain, its missing parts supplied by reference TRBV2 and TRBJ2-2, is EPEVTQTPSHQVTQMGQEVILRCVPISNHLYFYWYRQILGQKVEFLVSFYNNEISEKSEIFDDQFSVERPDGSNFTLKIRSTKLEDSAMYFCASSEIRDTGELFFGEGSRLTVL.

The V gene is TRBV6-1, the J gene TRBJ1-4; D uncertain. Germline V lookup: CDR1 MNHNS, CDR2 SASEGT. The CDR3 runs 15 residues. The V and J ends lost 1 base and 0 bases respectively, with 6 bases between them. The CDR3: CASSEGRTTNEKLFF. In DNA form, the CDR3 reads TGTGCCAGCAGTGAAGGACGGACAACTAATGAAAAACTGTTTTTT.

The chain is built from TRBV5-1 and TRBJ2-1; D could derive from TRBD1 or TRBD2 (6 bases each). CDR3 length equals 14 residues. Between the trimmed V and J ends, which lost 0 bases and 8 bases, there was a span of 12 bases. CDR1 SGHRS and CDR2 YFSETQ come from the germline V gene. DNA for the CDR3: TGCGCCAGCAGCTTGGCCTACAGGGACTATGAGCAGTTCTTC. Its protein product is CASSLAYRDYEQFF. The variable domain in full, with the rest retrieved from reference TRBV5-1 and TRBJ2-1, is KAGVTQTPRYLIKTRGQQVTLSCSPISGHRSVSWYQQTPGQGLQFLFEYFSETQRNKGNFPGRFSGRQFSNSRSEMNVSTLELGDSALYLCASSLAYRDYEQFFGPGTRLTVL.

This chain connects TRBV6-1 to TRBJ2-1; a possible D gene is TRBD2 (6 bases). The V gene lost 3 bases and the J gene lost 5 bases, with 17 bases spanning the gap. The CDR3 totals 16 residues. CDR1 is MNHNS, CDR2 SASEGT, per germline. CDR3 nucleotides: TGTGCCAGCAGTGATGGGTTAGCGGTTTCCGACAATGAGCAGTTCTTC. Translated: CASSDGLAVSDNEQFF.

V and J are TRBV7-2 and TRBJ2-3, with D possibly called TRBD1 or TRBD2 (5 bases each). The CDR3 spans 15 residues. Germline V gives CDR1 SGHTA, CDR2 FQGNSA. Deletions cut 3 bases from V and 5 bases from J, with 15 bases between. The CDR3 reads CASSFAQGRRDTQYF. CDR3 sequence (DNA): TGTGCCAGCAGCTTTGCCCAGGGACGGAGAGATACGCAGTATTTT.

As DNA, the CDR3 is TGCGCCACCAATAACAGGGGGGCCGACTTCCAGGAGACCCAGTACTTC. Translation: CATNNRGADFQETQYF. J is TRBJ2-5 and V is TRBV10-2; TRBD1 matches at 8 bases. In germline, CDR1 is WSHSY, CDR2 SAAADI. CDR3 length: 16 residues. Trimming took 10 bases from V and 5 from J; bases not matched to a gene: 18.

The chain recombines TRBV10-3 with TRBJ2-7, with 10 bases identical to TRBD2. Trimming at V came to 8 bases and at J to 5 bases, leaving 9 bases not matched to a gene. Germline V gives CDR1 ENHRY, CDR2 SYGVKD. CDR3 size: 14 residues. CDR3 sequence (DNA): TGTGCCATCTCCGAGAGCGGGAGGGTAGACGAGCAGTACTTC. Encoded protein: CAISESGRVDEQYF.

The chain employs TRBV18 and TRBJ2-7, with D maybe TRBD2 (5 bases). The V end was cut by 2 bases, the J end by 0 bases, with 20 bases between. The length of the CDR3 is 18 residues. The germline V gene has CDR1 KGHSH and CDR2 LQKENI. The CDR3 spells CASSPTTITRRSSYEQYF. CDR3 DNA: TGTGCCAGCTCACCAACGACTATCACCCGTCGAAGCTCCTACGAGCAGTACTTC.

This clone was detected a few times. The J gene is TRBJ2-2, the V gene TRBV2; tentatively, D is TRBD1 (5 bases). Trimming left V 4 bases short and J 15 bases short, with 15 bases between. CDR1 and CDR2 (germline): SNHLY, FYNNEI. The CDR3 has 12 amino acids. CDR3 amino acids: CASSADSAPVFF. DNA for the CDR3: TGTGCCAGCAGTGCCGACAGCGCTCCTGTGTTTTTT. The full variable domain, rest sourced from reference TRBV2 and TRBJ2-2, is EPEVTQTPSHQVTQMGQEVILRCVPISNHLYFYWYRQILGQKVEFLVSFYNNEISEKSEIFDDQFSVERPDGSNFTLKIRSTKLEDSAMYFCASSADSAPVFFGEGSRLTVL.

This rearrangement joins TRBV18 to TRBJ2-7; 10 bases match TRBD2. J gave up 2 bases and V 8 bases, and 6 bases lay outside the gene matches. The germline V gene has CDR1 KGHSH and CDR2 LQKENI. The CDR3 covers 14 residues. Here the CDR3 DNA reads TGTGCCAGCCGAAGGACTAGCGGAACCTACGAGCAGTACTTC. This codes for CASRRTSGTYEQYF.

The V call is TRBV6-5, the J call TRBJ2-2; D gene ambiguous. The CDR3 extends over 15 amino acids. CDR1 and CDR2 from the germline V gene are MNHEY and SVGAGI. The V end lost 7 bases, the J end lost 0 bases, and 12 bases lay between the germline ends. The CDR3 is CASTPAVANTGELFF. DNA of the CDR3: TGTGCCAGCACCCCTGCAGTCGCGAACACCGGGGAGCTGTTTTTT.

This chain uses TRBV2 with TRBJ1-1; no firm D call. V was trimmed by 8 bases and J by 6 bases, leaving 16 bases between them. CDR3 length: 13 residues. Germline assignment: CDR1 SNHLY and CDR2 FYNNEI. CDR3: CASRLLREAEAFF. As DNA, the CDR3 is TGTGCCAGCCGATTACTTAGGGAAGCTGAAGCTTTCTTT.

The CDR3 DNA follows: TGCGCCAGCAGCTTGTCGCAGGGATCTGGAAACACCATATATTTT. This sequence encodes CASSLSQGSGNTIYF. The rearrangement links TRBV5-1 to TRBJ1-3; possibly TRBD1 for D (5 bases). The CDR3 loop spans 15 amino acids. V was cut by 1 base and J by 1 base, with 9 bases left in between. The germline CDR1 and CDR2 sequences are SGHRS and YFSETQ.

A word on this clone: Additional DNA sequences in this sample encode the identical CDR3. The rearrangement links TRBV6-5 to TRBJ2-6; tentatively, D is TRBD1 or TRBD2 (5 bases each). CDR1 MNHEY and CDR2 SVGAGI come from the germline V gene. Trimming stripped 2 bases from V and 3 bases from J, with 8 bases between. The CDR3 is 15 residues long. CDR3 protein: CASSYRGVGANVLTF. The CDR3 DNA is TGTGCCAGCAGTTACCGAGGGGTTGGGGCCAACGTCCTGACTTTC.

The rearrangement joins TRBV6-1 to TRBJ2-7, with a possible D match to TRBD1 (5 bases). Trimming shortened V by 6 bases and J by 2 bases, and 14 bases separated the two germline ends. Germline V gene lookup returns CDR1 MNHNS and CDR2 SASEGT. The CDR3 contains 14 residues. As DNA, the CDR3 is TGTGCCAGCAGCAGGGAACCCTTAACCTACGAGCAGTACTTC. Residues: CASSREPLTYEQYF.

This rearrangement joins TRBV5-1 to TRBJ2-2; D remains unclear. Trimming stripped 4 bases from V and 7 bases from J, with 8 bases between. This CDR3 contains 12 residues. Germline V gene sequence: CDR1 SGHRS, CDR2 YFSETQ. The chain's CDR3 is CASSQPDGELFF. The CDR3 nucleotides read TGCGCCAGCAGCCAGCCCGACGGGGAGCTGTTTTTT.

The chain combines TRBV6-6 with TRBJ1-2, with D perhaps TRBD1 (6 bases). This CDR3 contains 14 residues. Germline lookup yields CDR1 MNHNY and CDR2 SVGAGI (reference sequence). Trimming left V 7 bases short and J 2 bases short, with 14 bases between. Written as DNA, the CDR3 is TGTGCCAGCAACCCCGGGGGGGGCAACTATGGCTACACCTTC. It is translated as CASNPGGGNYGYTF.

The genes are TRBV5-1 and TRBJ2-2; 9 bases match TRBD2. The CDR3 spans 16 residues. With 1 base clipped from V and 6 bases from J, the junction kept 7 bases outside the gene matches. The germline V gene has CDR1 SGHRS and CDR2 YFSETQ. For the CDR3, the DNA is TGCGCCAGCAGCTTGTTTGCGGGAGGGCCCTCCGGGGAGCTGTTTTTT. This translates into CASSLFAGGPSGELFF.

The rearrangement links TRBV28 to TRBJ2-5; D may be TRBD1 (6 bases). The J call may be in error: the DNA end matches TRBJ2-7 better. The CDR3 loop spans 16 amino acids. CDR1 is MDHEN and CDR2 is SYDVKM in the germline V gene. In nucleotides, the CDR3 is TGTGCCAGCAGTTTATCGAGGGGGACGAGCTCCTACGAGCAGTACTTC. The encoded protein is CASSLSRGTSSYEQYF.

The chain employs TRBV25-1 and TRBJ1-4; D remains unclear. The CDR3 is 17 amino acids. V gave up 1 base and J gave up 0 bases, with 12 bases separating them. The germline CDR1 and CDR2 sequences are MGHDK and SYGVNS. In nucleotides, the CDR3 is TGTGCCAGCAGTGAATGGGGTCAAAGAACAACTAATGAAAAACTGTTTTTT. This sequence encodes CASSEWGQRTTNEKLFF.

This chain links TRBV11-2 with TRBJ2-5, with 7 nucleotides matching TRBD2. This CDR3 has 16 residues. Germline V lookup: CDR1 SGHAT, CDR2 FQNNGV. The trim removed 5 bases at V and 5 bases at J, leaving 14 bases unmatched. CDR3 sequence reads: CASSRTGTIPGETQYF. The DNA of the CDR3 is TGTGCCAGCAGCCGGACCGGGACTATCCCGGGGGAGACCCAGTACTTC.